This TCR beta chain was identified during a study of vaccination and CD4 T cells after COVID-19 (dated by TCRdb to the early 2020s). For the study in its entirety: The convalescent cohort comprised six males and four females, including two Hispanic individuals, seven Caucasians, two Asians and one multiracial person. Participants got two doses of the Pfizer-BioNTech BNT162b2 vaccine (n=8) or two doses of the Moderna mRNA-1273 vaccine (n=2). Post-COVID blood samples from convalescent patients were collected a median of roughly 100 days after diagnosis, with a range of 35 to 161 days. Post-vaccine blood samples were taken a median of 72 days after the second vaccine dose, with a range of roughly 14 to 250 days. The cultures were stimulated with overlapping spike peptide pools from SARS-CoV-2 and from the common cold coronaviruses HCoV-NL63, HCoV-OC43 and HCoV-229E. As controls, cultures received a CEFX viral epitope pool (the positive control), an HIV-1 Nef peptide pool (the negative control), or no peptide at all. In 10 COVID-19 convalescent patients and 4 infection-naive healthy vaccine recipients, the spike-specific CD4+ TCR repertoire before mRNA vaccination was compared with the repertoire after mRNA vaccination. In an earlier paper using these donors, memory CD4+ T cell crossreactivity between SARS-CoV-2 and common cold coronavirus spike proteins was assessed at the TCR clonotype level. Overall results and qualifications from the work: Of the vaccine-specific clones in convalescent patients, 304 of 307, or nearly all, reacted only to SARS-CoV-2 spike and did not cross-react with common cold coronaviruses. Among the post-vaccine SARS-CoV-2-reactive clones in convalescent patients, a median 86.3% showed up only after vaccination, which suggests vaccine-specific priming. Relatively few convalescent patients were included in the study, and early timepoints after natural infection were not analyzed. Although the median number of SARS-CoV-2-reactive clonotypes went up from around 19 after infection to around 40 after vaccination, the increase was not significant.

Remarks on this clonotype: The antigen it binds to is not known. It has no much larger one-base neighbor in the sample; base qualities were not kept.

The receptor library was made with PCR. At the Johns Hopkins FTIC core, DNA from the cultured CD4+ T cells underwent TCR sequencing with the Oncomine TCR Beta short-read assay. Genomic DNA was extracted from the cultured CD4+ T cells with the QIAamp micro DNA kit. Oncomine TCR Beta libraries from cultured CD4+ T cells were pooled using unique dual indexes and sequenced on an Illumina iSeq 100. The paper's processing steps were these. Non-productive sequences were removed, and CDR3s not starting with C, not ending with F or W, or shorter than 7 amino acids were discarded. The MANAFEST web application was used to identify antigen-specific clonotypes by comparing peptide-stimulated wells against reference wells and other culture wells. To be called positive, a clone needed an FDR below 0.05, an odds ratio above 5, and a productive frequency above 0.1% in at least two of three replicate wells. A clonotype counted as cross-reactive if it showed significant expansion both in the SARS-CoV-2 spike wells and in at least one common cold coronavirus spike condition. Similarity between CDR3 sequences was evaluated in R version 3.6.1 using Levenshtein distances (stringdist) and unrooted phylogenetic trees (ape). In TCRdb, the public reads were trimmed at Q25 with fastp and aligned with MiXCR, with productive beta chains retained. When rows share a CDR3 protein, they turn into one entry using the most common DNA and genes. These V and J calls originate from TCRdb's pipeline instead of the authors' own analysis. The sample table records over 7,500 distinct CDR3 sequences; less than 40% of these occur just once. The ten largest clones capture under 25% of the sample.

The treatment or condition tag for this specimen amounts to: approximately nine-day PBMC culture with coronavirus spike peptide pools or control peptides (ViraFEST assay). CD4+ T cells from unexposed donors were collected before the COVID-19 pandemic (2011-2018). The study used the ViraFEST assay, which expanded antigen-specific T cells with peptide pools and then identified expanded clonotypes by TCR sequencing. PBMCs were cultured at fewer than 2.5 million per well in IMDM supplemented with approximately 5.3% human AB serum and 9 to 10 IU/ml IL-2, with 10 ug/ml peptide pools added. On days 3 and 7, half of the culture medium was replaced with fresh IL-2-containing medium. CD4+ T cells were isolated after around ten days of culture through negative selection using the EasySep CD4+ T cell isolation kit. As cell number allowed, CD4+ T cells from unexposed donors were tested for reactivity to SARS-CoV-2 S and N and to four common cold coronavirus spike pools. Ficoll-Paque Plus gradient centrifugation was used to isolate PBMCs from whole blood, and the isolated PBMCs were then either used fresh or cryopreserved at -140C. Each culture condition was generally run in triplicate wells. The leukapheresis product used for the unexposed donors was purchased from a commercial source.

The sample comprised CD4+ T cells from blood, cultured in vitro. The sequence derives from a human donor in good health.

The CDR3 sequence is CASSQDRPGLAGLSSYNEQFF. The DNA reads as follows: TGTGCCAGCAGCCAAGATAGGCCGGGACTAGCGGGATTGAGCTCCTACAATGAGCAGTTCTTC. Recombination joined TRBV4-2 with TRBJ2-1; 13 central nucleotides agree with TRBD2. From the cysteine through the phenylalanine, the CDR3 covers 21 amino acids. Only the CDR3 portion is preserved as DNA: 63 bases, with reading frame beginning at the first base. According to the germline V gene, CDR1 reads LGHNA and CDR2 reads YNFKEQ. For this chain, trimming is 0 bases at the V end and 0 bases at the J end, and the number of junction bases without a gene match is 11.